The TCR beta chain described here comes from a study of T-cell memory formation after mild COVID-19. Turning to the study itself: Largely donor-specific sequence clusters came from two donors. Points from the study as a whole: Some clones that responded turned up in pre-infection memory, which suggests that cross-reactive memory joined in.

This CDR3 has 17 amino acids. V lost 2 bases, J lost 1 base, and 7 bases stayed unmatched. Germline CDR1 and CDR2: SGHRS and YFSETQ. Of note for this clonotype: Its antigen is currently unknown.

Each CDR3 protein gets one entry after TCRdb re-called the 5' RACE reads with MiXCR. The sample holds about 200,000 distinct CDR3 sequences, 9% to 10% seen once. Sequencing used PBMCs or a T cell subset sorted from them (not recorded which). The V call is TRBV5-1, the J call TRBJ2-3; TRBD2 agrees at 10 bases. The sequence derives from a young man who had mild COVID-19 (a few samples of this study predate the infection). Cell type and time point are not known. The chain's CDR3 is CASSFLAGGRGTDTQYF. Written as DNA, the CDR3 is TGCGCCAGCAGCTTCTTAGCGGGGGGTAGGGGCACAGATACGCAGTATTTT.